These T cell receptor beta chains were read from a single sample in a study of lymphopenia after photon versus proton radiotherapy. Profiled with immunoSEQ multiplex PCR; TCRdb holds only in-frame clones, not every one. The table shows 26,000 or so clones, with about 85% occurring only once. The sequenced sample was peripheral blood, obtained from a patient treated with photon-based radiotherapy. These receptor sequences come from a man aged 25 to 40 with gastric cancer. CDR3s include the opening cysteine and the closing phenylalanine or tryptophan. Each record gives: V gene, J gene, D gene, CDR3 protein. D genes are given only for firm matches.

TRBV7-2	TRBJ1-4	.	CASSSHPTEGGKLFF
TRBV5-1	TRBJ1-1	.	CASSPTGGVVWTEAFF
TRBV18	TRBJ1-4	.	CASSPNEKLFF
TRBV6-5	TRBJ2-7	TRBD1	CASSYDPTGGYNEQYF
TRBV19	TRBJ1-1	.	CASKEGVYTEAFF
TRBV6-6	TRBJ1-5	.	CASSYDQPQHF
TRBV19	TRBJ2-1	TRBD2	CASSTSGKINEQFF
TRBV28	TRBJ2-2	.	CASRRREGRVSYLNTGELFF
TRBV5-1	TRBJ2-7	TRBD1	CASSQGGQGATLQQYF
TRBV6-4	TRBJ1-5	.	CASSDQGGQPQHF
TRBV5-1	TRBJ2-7	TRBD1	CASSSGTDYEQYF
TRBV16	TRBJ1-5	.	CASSQSGSNQPQHF
TRBV5-1	TRBJ1-1	.	CASSFDTGTEAFF
TRBV5-1	TRBJ1-1	.	CASRPRDRYMNTEAFF
TRBV27	TRBJ1-4	TRBD1	CASSFIGGAETNEKLFF